This TCR beta chain was sequenced in a study of cytomegalovirus exposure and HLA in healthy donors. Findings and limits, study-wide: Only CMV serostatus was available as immune exposure information.

To note about this clone: Antigen: not known.

The PCR ran on 60 Vbeta and 13 Jbeta primers. Method: immunoSEQ multiplex PCR; TCRdb's copy keeps in-frame clones and lacks some. The table lists some 45,000 clones, around 72% of them singletons. The clonotype comes from a woman aged 25-40 years in good health and CMV-seronegative. The sample taken for sequencing was PBMCs.

The chain's CDR3 is CASSLYRGQNQPQHF. The CDR3 coding sequence is TGTGCCAGCAGCTTATACCGAGGACAGAATCAGCCCCAGCATTTT. The genes are TRBV7-8 and TRBJ1-5, with a tentative D call TRBD1 (6 bases). Germline CDR1 reads SGHVS; CDR2 reads FQNEAQ. The CDR3 loop spans 15 amino acids. V was shortened by 2 bases and J by 4 bases, with 12 bases between the two germline ends.